Shown below are 21 T cell receptor beta chains from a single sample sequenced in a study of T cell repertoires in cytomegalovirus infection. These receptors have no identified antigens. MiXCR, run by TCRdb on the reads, gives a single entry per CDR3 protein. The table shows hundreds of thousands of distinct CDR3 sequences, with about 30% occurring only once. This sample comprised cultured CD8+ T cells from PBMCs, obtained from culture after CMV antigen stimulation. The receptor source for this set is a human donor in good health (CMV status not recorded). Some clones in this sample may be carry-over from other donors' samples.

This clonotype showed up many times. The chain joins TRBV7-6 to TRBJ2-1, with 7 bases that match TRBD2. The CDR3 is made up of 14 amino acids. V lost 0 bases and J lost 9; bases outside the gene matches: 5. Germline CDR1 and CDR2: SGHVS and FNYEAQ. CDR3 coding DNA: TGTGCCAGCAGCTTAGCCCCGAGGGAGGGTGAGCAGTTCTTC. This sequence encodes CASSLAPREGEQFF.

This clonotype was seen many times. The chain recombines TRBV7-6 with TRBJ2-7, with 8 bases aligning to TRBD1. Per the germline V gene, CDR1 is SGHVS and CDR2 is FNYEAQ. CDR3 length: 15 residues. The ends lost 0 bases at V and 5 bases at J; junction bases unmatched: 6. The chain's CDR3 is CASSLAPTGANEQYF. DNA for the CDR3: TGTGCCAGCAGCTTAGCACCGACAGGGGCGAACGAGCAGTACTTC. The entire variable domain, with the rest obtained from reference TRBV7-6 and TRBJ2-7, is as follows: GAGVSQSPRYKVTKRGQDVALRCDPISGHVSLYWYRQALGQGPEFLTYFNYEAQQDKSGLPNDRFSAERPEGSISTLTIQRTEQRDSAMYRCASSLAPTGANEQYFGPGTRLTVT.

The chain carries TRBV12-3 or TRBV12-4 and TRBJ2-5; tentatively, D is TRBD1 (6 bases). Trimming removed 3 bases from V and 3 bases from J, with 8 bases in between. The CDR3 length is 13 residues. The CDR3 DNA reads as TGTGCCAGCAGTTTTCCAGGGGAAGAGACCCAGTACTTC. It encodes CASSFPGEETQYF.

In this sample, this clonotype turned up a few times. The chain has TRBV20-1 and TRBJ2-5; no definite D call. Germline values: CDR1 DFQATT, CDR2 SNEGSKA (reference sequence). The CDR3 loop spans 16 amino acids. Trimming shortened V by 6 bases and J by 0 bases, and 20 bases separated the two germline ends. The CDR3, as DNA: TGCAGTGCCGCCCAAGCCCCCGGTGAATACCAAGAGACCCAGTACTTC. It codes for CSAAQAPGEYQETQYF.

The gene calls are TRBV6-1 and TRBJ2-7; either TRBD1 or TRBD2 may supply D (5 bases each). The germline V gene has CDR1 MNHNS and CDR2 SASEGT. V was clipped by 5 bases and J by 3 bases, with 11 bases between them. The CDR3 sequence is 13 residues long. CDR3 bases: TGTGCCAGCAGTCGGGGACGGGACTACGAGCAGTACTTC. As protein: CASSRGRDYEQYF.

The chain carries TRBV7-9 and TRBJ2-5, with D possibly called TRBD1 or TRBD2 (5 bases each). The CDR3 contains 14 residues. Per the germline V gene, CDR1 is SEHNR and CDR2 is FQNEAQ (reference sequence). Trimming stripped 7 bases from V and 5 bases from J, with 17 bases between. DNA of the CDR3: TGTGCCAGCACCTATGAGGGGCATATTGAGACCCAGTACTTC. It translates to CASTYEGHIETQYF.

The chain carries TRBV10-2 and TRBJ2-5, with D perhaps TRBD1 (6 bases). Germline V CDR1 and CDR2: WSHSY, SAAADI. The CDR3 spans 13 residues. Trimming cost V 7 bases and J 5 bases, with 14 bases left between them. CDR3 loop: CASTFRGLETQYF. The CDR3 DNA is TGCGCCAGCACCTTCAGGGGTTTGGAGACCCAGTACTTC.

This clonotype has only a few counts. The chain links TRBV7-9 to TRBJ2-1; D tentatively fits TRBD1 or TRBD2 (6 bases each). Trimming took off 5 bases at V and 6 bases at J, with 14 bases between the two ends. The CDR3 has 14 amino acids. Germline V CDR1 and CDR2: SEHNR, FQNEAQ (reference sequence). The CDR3 DNA is TGTGCCAGCAGCCTAGATGAGGGGGGCAATGAGCAGTTCTTC. Residues: CASSLDEGGNEQFF.

In this sample, this clonotype turned up a few times. V is TRBV12-3 or TRBV12-4 and J is TRBJ2-3; 7 bases agree with TRBD1. J was trimmed by 0 bases and V by 10 bases; bases with no gene match: 7. There are 14 residues in the CDR3. CDR3 protein: CATSGTASTDTQYF. As DNA, the CDR3 is TGTGCCACCTCCGGGACAGCTAGCACAGATACGCAGTATTTT.

This clonotype was recorded a few times. The chain's CDR3 is CASGGRTGDYSPKETQYF. CDR3 coding DNA: TGTGCCAGCGGTGGTCGGACAGGGGATTATTCCCCAAAAGAGACCCAGTACTTC. The gene calls are TRBV2 and TRBJ2-5; 9 bases fit TRBD1. V was pared by 8 bases and J by 3 bases, with 19 bases of the junction left unmatched. Germline CDR1 and CDR2: SNHLY and FYNNEI. The CDR3 spans 18 residues.

The chain couples TRBV4-1 to TRBJ1-1, with 7 bases identical to TRBD1. Germline-derived CDR1 and CDR2 are MGHRA and YSYEKL. The CDR3 covers 17 residues. J was trimmed by 1 base and V by 3 bases; bases with no gene match: 11. The CDR3 spells CASSQRELRGANTEAFF. The DNA of the CDR3 is TGCGCCAGCAGCCAGAGGGAGCTCAGGGGGGCGAACACTGAAGCTTTCTTT.

To note about this clonotype: A read error may be the cause here, since a much bigger clone is one base away. V is TRBV7-6 and J is TRBJ1-5; D not certain. CDR1 and CDR2 from the germline V gene are SGHVS and FNYEAQ. The CDR3 runs 13 residues. In DNA, the CDR3 is TGTGCCAACAGCTTAGAAAGGAATCAGCCCCAGCATTTT. Protein sequence: CANSLERNQPQHF. Full variable domain (outside the CDR3, taken from reference TRBV7-6 and TRBJ1-5): GAGVSQSPRYKVTKRGQDVALRCDPISGHVSLYWYRQALGQGPEFLTYFNYEAQQDKSGLPNDRFSAERPEGSISTLTIQRTEQRDSAMYRCANSLERNQPQHFGDGTRLSIL.

This clonotype has more than one count but fewer than ten. This rearrangement joins TRBV25-1 to TRBJ2-2, with 8 bases identical to TRBD1. This CDR3 spans 15 amino acids. The V gene's germline CDR1 is MGHDK and CDR2 SYGVNS. The junction had 13 bases not matched to a gene; V was cut back by 10 bases and J by 6 bases. The chain's CDR3 is CAIIGQGKRAGELFF. The CDR3 bases are TGTGCCATCATCGGACAGGGCAAGAGGGCCGGGGAGCTGTTTTTT.

V and J are TRBV6-6 and TRBJ2-1; tentatively, D is TRBD1 (6 bases). This CDR3 is built from 15 residues. Trimming took off 10 bases at V and 1 base at J, with 17 bases between the two ends. Germline V CDR1 and CDR2: MNHNY, SVGAGI (reference sequence). For the CDR3, the DNA is TGTGCCACCGGCATGGGGGACATGTCCTACAATGAGCAGTTCTTC. Its translation is CATGMGDMSYNEQFF.

This clonotype was seen a handful of times. The rearrangement links TRBV28 to TRBJ1-1; the D gene is possibly TRBD1 (6 bases). Deletions cut 5 bases from V and 5 bases from J, with 15 bases between. Germline assignment: CDR1 MDHEN and CDR2 SYDVKM. There are 14 residues in the CDR3. This chain's CDR3 is CASSTTGIGTEAFF. CDR3 DNA: TGTGCCAGCAGTACCACAGGGATTGGGACTGAAGCTTTCTTT.

The chain has TRBV7-9 and TRBJ2-7; 8 nucleotides agree with TRBD1. The CDR3 totals 12 residues. Germline values: CDR1 SEHNR, CDR2 FQNEAQ (reference sequence). The V gene end was trimmed by 6 bases and the J gene end by 6 bases; junction bases not matched to a gene: 4. CDR3 region: CASRVDRGEQYF. CDR3 sequence (DNA): TGTGCCAGCAGAGTTGACAGGGGCGAGCAGTACTTC.

This clonotype was detected ten times or more. CDR3 coding DNA: TGTGCCAGCAGCGTTCGGCCGGGCGACAATCAGCCCCAGCATTTT. Its protein is CASSVRPGDNQPQHF. The V and J genes are TRBV7-6 and TRBJ1-5; unclear D gene. The ends were cut back, 5 bases at V and 3 bases at J, with 14 bases in the middle. The germline V gene encodes CDR1 SGHVS and CDR2 FNYEAQ. The CDR3 is 15 amino acids.

The rearrangement uses TRBV11-2 and TRBJ2-5, with D possibly being TRBD1 (6 bases). Per the germline V gene, CDR1 is SGHAT and CDR2 is FQNNGV. The CDR3 runs 13 residues. Trimming left V 5 bases short and J 4 bases short, with 11 bases between. The CDR3 DNA reads as TGTGCCAGCAGCCAGGGGACAACAGAGACCCAGTACTTC. Translated, it gives CASSQGTTETQYF.

This clonotype has more than one count but fewer than ten. This CDR3 reads CSAADRASYGYTF. CDR3 coding DNA: TGCAGTGCTGCGGACAGGGCTAGCTATGGCTACACCTTC. The gene calls are TRBV20-1 and TRBJ1-2; TRBD1 agrees at 8 bases. Germline loops: CDR1 DFQATT, CDR2 SNEGSKA (reference sequence). The CDR3 length is 13 residues. Trimming cost V 5 bases and J 4 bases; bases outside gene matches: 6.

This chain links TRBV7-3 with TRBJ1-1; D remains ambiguous. CDR1 SGHTA and CDR2 FQGTGA come from the germline V gene. The CDR3 contains 15 residues. The V end lost 0 bases, the J end lost 5 bases, and 13 bases lay between the germline ends. The CDR3 spells CASSLTLRGKTEAFF. The CDR3 DNA is TGTGCCAGCAGCTTAACTCTACGGGGTAAGACTGAAGCTTTCTTT.

The V and J genes are TRBV25-1 and TRBJ1-3; D perhaps matches TRBD1 (5 bases). The CDR3 runs 15 residues. V lost 5 bases and J lost 0, with 11 bases in between. Per germline, CDR1 MGHDK and CDR2 SYGVNS. The chain's CDR3 is CASSTGPYSGNTIYF. CDR3 in DNA: TGTGCCAGCAGTACAGGACCATACTCTGGAAACACCATATATTTT.